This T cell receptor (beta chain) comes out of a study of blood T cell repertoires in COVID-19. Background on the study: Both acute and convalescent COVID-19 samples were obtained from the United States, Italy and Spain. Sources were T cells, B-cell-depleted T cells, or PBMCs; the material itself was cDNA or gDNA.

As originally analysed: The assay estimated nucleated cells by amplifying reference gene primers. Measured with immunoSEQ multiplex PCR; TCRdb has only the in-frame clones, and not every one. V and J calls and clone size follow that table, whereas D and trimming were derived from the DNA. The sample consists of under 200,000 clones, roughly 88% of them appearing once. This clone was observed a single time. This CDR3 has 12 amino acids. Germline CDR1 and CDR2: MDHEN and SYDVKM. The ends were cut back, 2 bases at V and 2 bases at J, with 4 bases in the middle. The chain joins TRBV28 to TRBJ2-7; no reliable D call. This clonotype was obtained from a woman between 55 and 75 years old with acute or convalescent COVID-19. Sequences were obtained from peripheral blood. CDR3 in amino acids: CASSLRAYEQYF. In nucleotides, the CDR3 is TGTGCCAGCAGTTTAAGAGCCTACGAGCAGTACTTC.